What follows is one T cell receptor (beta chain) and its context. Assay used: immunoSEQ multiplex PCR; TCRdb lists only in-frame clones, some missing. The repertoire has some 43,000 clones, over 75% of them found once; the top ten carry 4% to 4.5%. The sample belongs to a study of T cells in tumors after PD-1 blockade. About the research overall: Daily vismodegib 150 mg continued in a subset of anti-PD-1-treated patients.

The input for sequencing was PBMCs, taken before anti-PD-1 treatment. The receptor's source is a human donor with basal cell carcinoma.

CDR3 loop: CASSQDWGLKPQHF. As DNA, the CDR3 is TGTGCCAGCAGCCAAGATTGGGGGCTTAAGCCCCAGCATTTT. The rearrangement links TRBV3-1 (or the pseudogene TRBV3-2) to TRBJ1-5, with a tentative D call TRBD1 (6 bases). The CDR3 totals 14 residues. Germline V gene lookup returns CDR1 LGHDT and CDR2 YNNKEL (reference sequence). V dropped 0 bases and J dropped 8 bases, with 11 bases sitting between them.